This entry concerns a single TCR beta chain. The antigen remains undetermined. The ends lost 1 base at V and 3 bases at J; junction bases unmatched: 4. The CDR3 is made up of 16 amino acids. Germline V gene sequence: CDR1 MGHRA, CDR2 YSYEKL. TCRdb used MiXCR to reprocess the reads, holding one entry per CDR3 protein. Among about a million distinct CDR3 sequences listed, roughly a third were seen once. This sample was included in a study of T cell repertoires in cytomegalovirus infection. Material: cultured CD8+ T cells from PBMCs, obtained from culture after CMV antigen stimulation. The chain joins TRBV4-1 to TRBJ2-7, with 12 bases matching TRBD2. The sequence was obtained from a human donor in good health (CMV status not recorded). Some clones in this sample may be carry-over from other donors' samples. In DNA, the CDR3 is TGCGCCAGCAGCCAAGCAGAGACTAGCGGGGGCTACGAGCAGTACTTC. The encoded protein is CASSQAETSGGYEQYF.